The rows below give T cell receptor beta chains drawn from one sample of a study of cytomegalovirus exposure and HLA in healthy donors. Method: immunoSEQ multiplex PCR; TCRdb's copy keeps in-frame clones and lacks some. The data show over 150,000 clones, 65% to 85% seen once. Sequenced: PBMCs. These receptors were obtained from a male donor in good health and CMV-seronegative. Both conserved end residues are part of each CDR3. D genes are given only for firm matches. Expanded clones get a size class; other rows say once, few or many, or leave the size out.

>-|TRBV7-7|TRBJ2-2|once
CASSLGGTSGELFF
TGTGCTAGCAGCTTAGGCGGGACCTCCGGGGAGCTGTTTTTT
>-|TRBV5-5|TRBJ2-6|-
CASSFGPTTGGANVLTF
TGTGCCAGCAGCTTCGGGCCTACAACGGGGGGGGCCAACGTCCTGACTTTC
>-|TRBV4-1|TRBJ1-4|-
CASSPGSSEKLFF
TGCGCCAGCAGCCCAGGGTCCTCGGAAAAACTGTTTTTT
>-|TRBV29-1|TRBJ2-1|-
CSVGSLGYGYNEQFF
TGCAGCGTTGGGTCTCTAGGATACGGGTACAATGAGCAGTTCTTC
>-|TRBV19|TRBJ2-7|-
CASSPRDTSYEQYF
TGTGCCAGTAGTCCCCGGGACACCTCCTACGAGCAGTACTTC
>TRBD2|TRBV9|TRBJ2-7|few
CASSVSAGGSYEQYF
TGTGCCAGCAGCGTATCGGCGGGGGGCTCCTACGAGCAGTACTTC
>TRBD2|TRBV5-4|TRBJ2-7|-
CASSFGAGSNEQYF
TGTGCCAGCAGCTTCGGAGCGGGAAGTAACGAGCAGTACTTC
>TRBD2|TRBV7-6|TRBJ2-3|-
CASSLGTSSVGTDTQYF
TGTGCCAGCAGCTTAGGGACTAGTAGTGTGGGGACAGATACGCAGTATTTT
>TRBD1|TRBV5-1|TRBJ1-1|-
CASSVRQGMNTEAFF
TGCGCCAGCAGCGTCCGACAGGGAATGAACACTGAAGCTTTCTTT
>TRBD2|TRBV2|TRBJ2-5|-
CARTRGGGPETQYF
TGTGCCAGGACGCGCGGGGGGGGTCCAGAGACCCAGTACTTC
>TRBD1|TRBV4-1|TRBJ1-4|-
CASSRGQDWGSGKLFF
TGCGCCAGCAGCCGGGGACAGGATTGGGGTAGCGGAAAACTGTTTTTT
>TRBD2|TRBV7-2|TRBJ2-3|-
CASSWTSGRTDTQYF
TGTGCCAGCAGCTGGACTAGCGGGAGAACAGATACGCAGTATTTT
>-|TRBV9|TRBJ1-3|-
CASSVARGIGNTIYF
TGTGCCAGCAGCGTAGCTAGAGGGATTGGAAACACCATATATTTT
>-|TRBV7-3|TRBJ2-7|-
CASSEGGGSNYEQYF
TGTGCCAGCAGCGAAGGCGGCGGGTCAAACTACGAGCAGTACTTC
>-|TRBV4-3|TRBJ1-1|-
CASSPQQVGGTEAFF
TGCGCCAGCAGCCCCCAACAGGTGGGGGGCACTGAAGCTTTCTTT
>TRBD1|TRBV5-1|TRBJ1-2|once
CASSIGTGGNGYTF
TGCGCCAGCAGCATCGGGACAGGGGGCAATGGCTACACCTTC
>-|TRBV5-1|TRBJ1-1|-
CASSLDGGMNTEAFF
TGCGCCAGCAGCTTGGACGGGGGGATGAACACTGAAGCTTTCTTT
>TRBD1|TRBV28|TRBJ1-2|-
CASSPTGGRYGYTF
TGTGCCAGCAGTCCCACAGGGGGCCGTTATGGCTACACCTTC
>-|TRBV7-8|TRBJ2-7|-
CASSPRGSPYEQYF
TGTGCCAGCAGCCCCAGGGGAAGTCCCTACGAGCAGTACTTC
>-|TRBV5-4|TRBJ1-6|-
CASSFLQANSPLHF
TGTGCCAGCAGCTTTCTTCAGGCAAATTCACCCCTCCACTTT
>TRBD1|TRBV28|TRBJ1-5|-
CASSFAGGTQPQHF
TGTGCCAGCAGTTTCGCAGGGGGCACGCAGCCCCAGCATTTT
>-|TRBV25-1|TRBJ2-4|once
CASSDGNRAGRIQYF
TGTGCCAGCAGTGATGGGAACAGGGCAGGAAGAATTCAGTACTTC
>TRBD2|TRBV5-1|TRBJ2-2|-
CASSLTSGRAHGELFF
TGCGCCAGCAGCTTGACCAGCGGGAGGGCCCACGGGGAGCTGTTTTTT
>TRBD2|TRBV5-1|TRBJ2-5|-
CASSPVGLAGNQETQYF
TGCGCCAGCAGCCCGGTGGGACTAGCGGGAAACCAAGAGACCCAGTACTTC
>TRBD1|TRBV6-5|TRBJ2-2|-
CASSWGTGGTGELFF
TGTGCCAGCAGTTGGGGGACAGGGGGCACCGGGGAGCTGTTTTTT
>-|TRBV28|TRBJ1-1|once
CASSRTPRALNTEAFF
TGTGCCAGCAGTAGGACCCCCAGGGCCTTGAACACTGAAGCTTTCTTT
>TRBD1|TRBV6-5|TRBJ1-2|-
CASNGDSGVYTF
TGTGCCAGCAACGGGGACAGCGGAGTCTACACCTTC
>-|TRBV14|TRBJ1-1|few
CASSQSVAWDTEAFF
TGTGCCAGCAGCCAAAGCGTTGCTTGGGACACTGAAGCTTTCTTT
>-|TRBV7-2|TRBJ1-4|few
CASSLDREGGKLFF
TGTGCCAGCAGCTTAGACAGGGAGGGGGGAAAACTGTTTTTT
>-|TRBV30|TRBJ1-1|-
CAWSPSEVPFF
TGTGCCTGGAGCCCTTCCGAGGTGCCTTTCTTT
>TRBD1|TRBV18|TRBJ1-2|few
CASSQSGGQGTAMYGYTF
TGTGCCAGCTCACAGAGTGGTGGACAGGGGACCGCTATGTATGGCTACACCTTC
>-|TRBV5-1|TRBJ2-7|-
CASSLGRNYEQYF
TGCGCCAGCAGCTTGGGGAGGAACTACGAGCAGTACTTC
>-|TRBV5-8|TRBJ2-7|-
CASSLLAYEQYF
TGTGCCAGCAGCTTGTTAGCCTACGAGCAGTACTTC
>-|TRBV19|TRBJ2-7|-
CASRGQDSSYEQYF
TGTGCCAGTAGGGGCCAGGACAGCTCCTACGAGCAGTACTTC
>TRBD2|TRBV18|TRBJ2-6|once
CASSPLRTSGSVGANVLTF
TGTGCCAGCTCACCACTCCGGACTAGCGGGAGCGTCGGGGCCAACGTCCTGACTTTC
>-|TRBV4-1|TRBJ2-7|-
CASSQERQGLSYEQYF
TGCGCCAGCAGCCAAGAGCGGCAGGGCCTATCCTACGAGCAGTACTTC
>-|TRBV5-1|TRBJ1-2|-
CASSLEGGVWSGYTF
TGCGCCAGCAGCTTGGAAGGGGGGGTGTGGAGCGGCTACACCTTC
>TRBD1|TRBV2|TRBJ1-2|-
CASNRDSSVLNYGYTF
TGTGCCAGCAACCGGGACAGTTCTGTCCTAAACTATGGCTACACCTTC
>TRBD1|TRBV7-3|TRBJ2-2|-
CASSFNRGTGELFF
TGTGCCAGCAGCTTCAACAGGGGGACCGGGGAGCTGTTTTTT
>TRBD1|TRBV4-1|TRBJ2-3|-
CASSSGGRQGFADTQYF
TGCGCCAGCAGCTCAGGGGGGAGACAGGGGTTCGCAGATACGCAGTATTTT